These T cell receptor beta chains were read from a single sample in a study of T cell changes during pregnancy in multiple sclerosis. Here immunoSEQ multiplex PCR was the method, and the copy in TCRdb shows in-frame clones only, minus some. The sample includes about 120,000 clones, approximately 93% seen only once; the top ten take around 6%. The sequencing used peripheral blood, collected before pregnancy. The receptors derive from a female donor with multiple sclerosis, enrolled in a pregnancy study. Each CDR3 is given with its conserved first and last residue. The D gene is left open where the match is weak. Rows give clone size only sometimes, using once, few, many, or a class for an expanded clone.

d_call	clone_size	v_call	j_call	cdr3_aa	cdr3_nt
.	.	TRBV5-6	TRBJ1-1	CASSLADLVTNTEAFF	TGTGCCAGCAGCTTGGCGGATCTAGTGACGAACACTGAAGCTTTCTTT
.	.	TRBV4-1	TRBJ2-3	CASSQDRGRTDTQYF	TGCGCCAGCAGCCAAGATCGCGGGCGCACAGATACGCAGTATTTT
.	.	TRBV7-8	TRBJ1-3	CASSRSRADSGNTIYF	TGTGCCAGCAGCCGTTCACGAGCGGACTCTGGAAACACCATATATTTT
.	.	TRBV4-2	TRBJ1-5	CASSMGGNQPQHF	TGTGCCAGCAGTATGGGGGGAAATCAGCCCCAGCATTTT
TRBD1	.	TRBV6-5	TRBJ2-4	CASSLSTGVAKNIQYF	TGTGCCAGCAGTTTGTCGACAGGGGTAGCCAAAAACATTCAGTACTTC
TRBD1	.	TRBV10-1	TRBJ1-1	CASSKDRLNTEAFF	TGCGCCAGCAGTAAGGACAGGTTGAACACTGAAGCTTTCTTT
TRBD1	.	TRBV19	TRBJ2-2	CASSKGQGVTGELFF	TGTGCCAGTAGTAAGGGACAGGGGGTCACCGGGGAGCTGTTTTTT
TRBD2	few	TRBV9	TRBJ2-1	CASSPRLAGAYNEQFF	TGTGCCAGCAGCCCGCGGCTAGCGGGAGCCTACAATGAGCAGTTCTTC
.	.	TRBV10-3	TRBJ1-5	CATRPDGSNQPQHF	TGTGCCACCAGACCGGACGGGAGTAATCAGCCCCAGCATTTT
TRBD1	.	TRBV7-2	TRBJ1-3	CASSLGGGGQINSGNTIYF	TGTGCCAGCAGCTTAGGCGGGGGGGGACAGATAAACTCTGGAAACACCATATATTTT
.	.	TRBV28	TRBJ1-5	CASTLTVDSNQPQHF	TGTGCCAGCACCCTGACAGTGGATAGCAATCAGCCCCAGCATTTT
.	.	TRBV9	TRBJ2-3	CASSPPGNTQYF	TGTGCCAGCAGCCCCCCGGGGAATACGCAGTATTTT
.	once	TRBV2	TRBJ1-2	CASRSDSYGYTF	TGTGCCAGCAGGTCCGACAGCTATGGCTACACCTTC
TRBD1	once	TRBV4-1	TRBJ1-2	CASSQGQGSHYGYTF	TGCGCCAGCAGCCAAGGACAGGGATCCCACTATGGCTACACCTTC
TRBD2	.	TRBV7-2	TRBJ2-3	CASSSSLAGGEVGDTQYF	TGTGCCAGCAGCTCCTCACTAGCGGGAGGGGAAGTGGGGGATACGCAGTATTTT
TRBD1	.	TRBV28	TRBJ1-2	CASSLIDRAYGYTF	TGTGCCAGCAGTTTAATAGACAGGGCCTATGGCTACACCTTC
.	.	TRBV29-1	TRBJ1-3	CSVGGDGNTIYF	TGCAGCGTTGGCGGCGATGGAAACACCATATATTTT
TRBD2	.	TRBV5-4	TRBJ2-1	CASSSGLAGDNEQFF	TGTGCCAGCAGCTCCGGACTAGCGGGGGACAATGAGCAGTTCTTC
.	.	TRBV10-3	TRBJ1-1	CAISESNQENTEAFF	TGTGCCATCAGTGAGTCGAACCAGGAAAACACTGAAGCTTTCTTT
TRBD2	.	TRBV6-6	TRBJ2-3	CASKREQDTDTQYF	TGTGCCAGCAAGCGGGAGCAGGATACAGATACGCAGTATTTT
TRBD2	.	TRBV27	TRBJ2-3	CASSLAGGISTDTQYF	TGTGCCAGCAGCTTAGCGGGAGGAATTAGCACAGATACGCAGTATTTT
.	.	TRBV19	TRBJ1-6	CASISDSSYNSPLHF	TGTGCCAGTATCTCGGACAGCTCCTATAATTCACCCCTCCACTTT
.	few	TRBV6-5	TRBJ1-2	CASSGILDADYGYTF	TGTGCCAGCAGCGGTATTCTAGATGCTGACTATGGCTACACCTTC
TRBD2	.	TRBV6-4	TRBJ2-3	CASTQTSGGATDTQYF	TGTGCCAGCACCCAGACTAGCGGGGGGGCGACAGATACGCAGTATTTT
TRBD1	.	TRBV27	TRBJ1-4	CASSLSDRVGTNEKLFF	TGTGCCAGCAGTTTAAGTGACAGGGTGGGAACTAATGAAAAACTGTTTTTT
TRBD1	.	TRBV15	TRBJ1-4	CATSRYNRGRGEKLFF	TGTGCCACCAGCAGATACAACAGGGGGCGCGGTGAAAAACTGTTTTTT
TRBD2	.	TRBV10-3	TRBJ2-2	CAISESKRGITGELFF	TGTGCCATCAGTGAGTCCAAGCGGGGGATAACCGGGGAGCTGTTTTTT
.	once	TRBV5-1	TRBJ2-7	CASSFGLRSSYEQYF	TGCGCCAGCAGCTTTGGTCTGAGGAGCTCCTACGAGCAGTACTTC
TRBD1	.	TRBV19	TRBJ2-5	CASSIDRTGQETQYF	TGTGCCAGTAGTATAGATCGGACAGGGCAAGAGACCCAGTACTTC
TRBD2	once	TRBV7-9	TRBJ2-1	CASSQPISGRGVTYNEQFF	TGTGCCAGCAGCCAGCCGATTAGCGGGAGGGGAGTAACCTACAATGAGCAGTTCTTC
TRBD1	.	TRBV12-5	TRBJ2-7	CASVSIGTAYEQYF	TGTGCTAGTGTCTCAATCGGGACAGCCTACGAGCAGTACTTC
TRBD1	.	TRBV10-3	TRBJ2-7	CAISEGAGGEQYF	TGTGCCATCAGTGAGGGGGCAGGGGGAGAGCAGTACTTC
TRBD1	.	TRBV5-4	TRBJ1-6	CASSFGVGGQGSSPLHF	TGTGCCAGCAGCTTCGGGGTTGGCGGACAGGGGAGTTCACCCCTCCACTTT
.	.	TRBV11-3	TRBJ2-3	CASGAREPDTQYF	TGTGCCAGCGGAGCGAGGGAGCCAGATACGCAGTATTTT
TRBD1	.	TRBV19	TRBJ1-2	CASSDWTGNVGYTF	TGTGCCAGTAGTGACTGGACAGGGAATGTGGGCTACACCTTC
.	.	TRBV7-2	TRBJ1-3	CASSFWQGNTIYF	TGTGCCAGCAGCTTCTGGCAGGGGAACACCATATATTTT
TRBD1	once	TRBV6-4	TRBJ2-1	CASSPEGGHEQFF	TGTGCCAGCAGCCCCGAAGGGGGCCATGAGCAGTTCTTC
TRBD2	.	TRBV6-1	TRBJ2-7	CASSSGVAGLYEQYF	TGTGCCAGCAGTTCCGGGGTAGCGGGGCTCTACGAGCAGTACTTC
.	.	TRBV19	TRBJ2-1	CASSIDLGTKEQFF	TGTGCCAGTAGTATAGATCTTGGGACAAAAGAGCAGTTCTTC
.	.	TRBV27	TRBJ2-7	CASSLYGDPETYEQYF	TGTGCCAGCAGTTTATATGGAGATCCGGAGACCTACGAGCAGTACTTC
.	.	TRBV9	TRBJ2-1	CASSQKGDLLNNEQFF	TGTGCCAGCAGCCAAAAGGGGGACCTCCTCAACAATGAGCAGTTCTTC
.	.	TRBV5-1	TRBJ2-3	CASSLATVSTDTQYF	TGCGCCAGCAGCTTGGCAACAGTTAGCACAGATACGCAGTATTTT
TRBD2	.	TRBV25-1	TRBJ2-7	CASSEMTSGAYEQYF	TGTGCCAGCAGTGAAATGACTAGCGGGGCCTACGAGCAGTACTTC
TRBD1	few	TRBV27	TRBJ1-1	CASSPTGGEAFF	TGTGCCAGCAGTCCGACAGGGGGCGAAGCTTTCTTT
.	.	TRBV28	TRBJ2-7	CASIGDMRSYEQYF	TGTGCCAGCATCGGGGACATGCGTTCCTACGAGCAGTACTTC
.	.	TRBV7-3	TRBJ1-5	CASSLEAGVNQPQHF	TGTGCCAGCAGCTTAGAAGCAGGGGTCAATCAGCCCCAGCATTTT
.	.	TRBV19	TRBJ1-1	CASKSGRSTEAFF	TGTGCCAGTAAGAGTGGGAGGTCCACTGAAGCTTTCTTT